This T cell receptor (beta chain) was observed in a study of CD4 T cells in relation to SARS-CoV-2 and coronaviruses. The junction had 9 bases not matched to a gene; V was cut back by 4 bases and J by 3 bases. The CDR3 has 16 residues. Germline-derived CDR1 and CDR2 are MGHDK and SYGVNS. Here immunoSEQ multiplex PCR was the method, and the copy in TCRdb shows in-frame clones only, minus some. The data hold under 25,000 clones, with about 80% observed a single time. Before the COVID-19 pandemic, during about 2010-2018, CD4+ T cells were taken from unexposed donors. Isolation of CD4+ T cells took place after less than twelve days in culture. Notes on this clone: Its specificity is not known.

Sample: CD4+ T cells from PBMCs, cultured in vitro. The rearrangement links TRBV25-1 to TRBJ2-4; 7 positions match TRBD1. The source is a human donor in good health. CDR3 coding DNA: TGTGCCAGCAGTGGCGACAGGGCGAGTAGCAAAAACATTCAGTACTTC. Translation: CASSGDRASSKNIQYF.